This is a list of T cell receptor beta chains from one sample in a study of Ad26.COV2.S vaccination and SARS-CoV-2 variants. Data came from immunoSEQ multiplex PCR; TCRdb stores just in-frame clones and leaves some out. In the table there are some 640,000 clones, roughly 90% of which are singletons. The sample was peripheral blood, taken in a trial of Ad26.COV2.S vaccine versus placebo. The receptors shown here come from a person between 18 and 65 years old who received the Ad26.COV2.S COVID-19 vaccine or a placebo. Both conserved end residues are part of each CDR3. A D gene is named only where the DNA matches it firmly. Only some rows state a clone size, as once, few, many or a class for expanded clones.

V	size	D	J	length	DNA	CDR3
TRBV6-1	-	-	TRBJ1-5	14	TGTGCCAGCAGTGACAACAGATCCAATCAGCCCCAGCATTTT	CASSDNRSNQPQHF
TRBV5-5	-	-	TRBJ1-4	16	TGTGCCAGCAGCTTGGGCCTCCAGGGAACTAATGAAAAACTGTTTTTT	CASSLGLQGTNEKLFF
TRBV27	-	-	TRBJ1-6	14	TGTGCCAGCCGTCCATGGGGGCGGGATTCACCCCTCCACTTT	CASRPWGRDSPLHF
TRBV5-4	-	TRBD2	TRBJ2-7	16	TGTGCCAGCAGCTTGAGGAGATCCACGGGGGGCTACGAGCAGTACTTC	CASSLRRSTGGYEQYF
TRBV10-3	-	-	TRBJ2-7	12	TGTGCCATCAGTGAGGACAGGTACGAGCAGTACTTC	CAISEDRYEQYF
TRBV5-1	once	-	TRBJ2-7	12	TGCGCCAGCAGCTTGAACCTATACGAGCAGTACTTC	CASSLNLYEQYF
TRBV28	-	TRBD1	TRBJ2-2	15	TGTGCCAGCAGGTTCCAGGGGGCGAACACCGGGGAGCTGTTTTTT	CASRFQGANTGELFF
TRBV29-1	-	TRBD2	TRBJ2-1	14	TGCAGCGTTGTAGCGGGGATAACCTACAATGAGCAGTTCTTC	CSVVAGITYNEQFF
TRBV6-6	once	-	TRBJ2-3	12	TGTGCCAGCAGTTATCATTCAGATACGCAGTATTTT	CASSYHSDTQYF
TRBV6-5	-	TRBD2	TRBJ2-3	14	TGTGCCAGCAGCCGGACTAGCGGCGCAGATACGCAGTATTTT	CASSRTSGADTQYF
TRBV7-2	few	TRBD1	TRBJ1-5	15	TGTGCCAGCAGCTTAGAGGACAGGCGGAATCAGCCCCAGCATTTT	CASSLEDRRNQPQHF
TRBV19	-	-	TRBJ1-5	15	TGTGCCAGCCAGGAGGTGCCGGGGGGCAATCAGCCCCAGCATTTT	CASQEVPGGNQPQHF
TRBV11-3	once	-	TRBJ2-1	12	TGTGCCAGCAGCTTAGCGGGGAATGAGCAGTTCTTC	CASSLAGNEQFF
TRBV4-1	few	-	TRBJ2-7	17	TGCGCCAGCAGCCAAGATCGGTCGACCCCGGGGACCTACGAGCAGTACTTC	CASSQDRSTPGTYEQYF
TRBV19	-	TRBD2	TRBJ2-7	13	TGTGCCAGTAGGACTAGCGGTACTTACGAGCAGTACTTC	CASRTSGTYEQYF
TRBV7-8	-	-	TRBJ2-4	18	TGTGCCAGCAGCTTAAACGCAGAGGGGCTACTAGCCAAAAACATTCAGTACTTC	CASSLNAEGLLAKNIQYF
TRBV6-5	-	-	TRBJ1-1	11	TGTGCCAGCACCAGGAGTACAGAAGCTTTCTTT	CASTRSTEAFF
TRBV4-3	-	-	TRBJ2-5	13	TGCGCCAGCAGCCCTGTGGGTGGGGCGACCCAGTACTTC	CASSPVGGATQYF
TRBV30	-	-	TRBJ2-5	14	TGTGCCTGGAGTGTAACCCAGGGGAGAGAGACCCAGTACTTC	CAWSVTQGRETQYF
TRBV6-5	once	TRBD1	TRBJ1-1	14	TGTGCCAGCATCGGGGACAGGGGGCGCCCTGAAGCTTTCTTT	CASIGDRGRPEAFF
TRBV5-6	once	-	TRBJ2-1	12	TGTGCCAGCAGCTTGGGGCAGTATGAGCAGTTCTTC	CASSLGQYEQFF
TRBV19	-	-	TRBJ1-2	15	TGTGCCAGTAGTATATACCCCCCGCAGTTCTATGGCTACACCTTC	CASSIYPPQFYGYTF
TRBV7-2	-	-	TRBJ2-3	14	TGTGCCAGCAGCTTATGGGGTTCGTCAGATACGCAGTATTTT	CASSLWGSSDTQYF
TRBV30	once	-	TRBJ2-2	15	TGTGCCTGGGGTCGAGGATATCGGGGAGCCGGGGAGCTGTTTTTT	CAWGRGYRGAGELFF
TRBV3-1/TRBV3-2	few	-	TRBJ1-2	15	TGTGCCAGCAGCCAAGTCCAGGGAGGGTGGCGCGGCTACACCTTC	CASSQVQGGWRGYTF
TRBV2	-	TRBD1	TRBJ2-5	13	TGTGCCAGCACTTTAGACAGGGAACAGACCCAGTACTTC	CASTLDREQTQYF
TRBV11-2	-	-	TRBJ2-7	16	TGTGCCAGCAGCTTCCCCGGGCATTCATTGACCTACGAGCAGTACTTC	CASSFPGHSLTYEQYF
TRBV6-4	-	TRBD2	TRBJ2-1	15	TGTGCCAGCAGTGAAGAGCGGGGGGATTACAATGAGCAGTTCTTC	CASSEERGDYNEQFF
TRBV30	-	-	TRBJ2-7	15	TGTGCCTGGAGGAAGCAAGGGCCGGTGCTGCACGAGCAGTACTTC	CAWRKQGPVLHEQYF